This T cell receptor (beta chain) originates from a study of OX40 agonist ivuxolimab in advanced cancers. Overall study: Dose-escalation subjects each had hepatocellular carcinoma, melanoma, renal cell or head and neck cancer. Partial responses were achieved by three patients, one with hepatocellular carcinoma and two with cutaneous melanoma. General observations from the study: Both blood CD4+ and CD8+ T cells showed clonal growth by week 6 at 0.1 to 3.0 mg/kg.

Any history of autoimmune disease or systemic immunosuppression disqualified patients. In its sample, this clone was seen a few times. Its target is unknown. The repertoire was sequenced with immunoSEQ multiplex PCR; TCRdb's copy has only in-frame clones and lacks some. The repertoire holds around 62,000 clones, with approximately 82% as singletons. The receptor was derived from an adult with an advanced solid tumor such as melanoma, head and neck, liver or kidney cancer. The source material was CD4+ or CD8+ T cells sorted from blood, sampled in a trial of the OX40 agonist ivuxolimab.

CDR3 sequence (DNA): TGTGCCAGCAGCTTTTTACCCTCCGGGTCTGGAAACACCATATATTTT. Translated: CASSFLPSGSGNTIYF. V and J are TRBV11-2 and TRBJ1-3, with no clear D. V shed 3 bases and J shed 1 base, with 13 bases lying between them. This CDR3 is built from 16 residues. CDR1 and CDR2 (germline): SGHAT, FQNNGV.